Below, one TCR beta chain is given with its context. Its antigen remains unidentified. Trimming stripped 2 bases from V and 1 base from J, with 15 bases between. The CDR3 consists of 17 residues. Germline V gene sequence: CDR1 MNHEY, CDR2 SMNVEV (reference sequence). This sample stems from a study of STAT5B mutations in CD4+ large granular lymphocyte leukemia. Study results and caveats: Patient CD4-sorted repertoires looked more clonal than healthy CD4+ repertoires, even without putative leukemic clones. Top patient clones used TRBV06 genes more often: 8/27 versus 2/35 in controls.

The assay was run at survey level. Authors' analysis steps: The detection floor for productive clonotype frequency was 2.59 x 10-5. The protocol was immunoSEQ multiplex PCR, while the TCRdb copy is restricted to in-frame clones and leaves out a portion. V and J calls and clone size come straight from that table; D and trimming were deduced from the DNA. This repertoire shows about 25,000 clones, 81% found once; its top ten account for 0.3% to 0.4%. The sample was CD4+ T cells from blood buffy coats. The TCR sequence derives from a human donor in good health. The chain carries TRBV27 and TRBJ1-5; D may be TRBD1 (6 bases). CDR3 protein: CASSLTGGGRSNQPQHF. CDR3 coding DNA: TGTGCCAGCAGTTTAACGGGGGGCGGACGGAGCAATCAGCCCCAGCATTTT.